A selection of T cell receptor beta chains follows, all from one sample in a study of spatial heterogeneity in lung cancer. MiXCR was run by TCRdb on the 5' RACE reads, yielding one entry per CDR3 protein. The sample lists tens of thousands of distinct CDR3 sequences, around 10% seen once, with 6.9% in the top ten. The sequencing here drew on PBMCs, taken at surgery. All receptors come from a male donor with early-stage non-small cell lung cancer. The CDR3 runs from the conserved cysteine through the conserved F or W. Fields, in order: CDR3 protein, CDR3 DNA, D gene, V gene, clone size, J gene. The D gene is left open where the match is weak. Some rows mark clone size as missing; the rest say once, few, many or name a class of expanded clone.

CDR3 protein: CAWSTSETQYF
CDR3 DNA: TGTGCCTGGAGTACTAGCGAGACCCAGTACTTC
D gene: -
V gene: TRBV30
clone size: many
J gene: TRBJ2-5

CDR3 protein: CASSWRDTQYF
CDR3 DNA: TGTGCCAGCAGCTGGCGAGATACGCAGTATTTT
D gene: -
V gene: TRBV12-3/TRBV12-4
clone size: few
J gene: TRBJ2-3

CDR3 protein: CASSSGLAGTYEQYF
CDR3 DNA: TGTGCCAGCAGTTCGGGACTAGCGGGGACCTACGAGCAGTACTTC
D gene: TRBD2
V gene: TRBV27
clone size: many
J gene: TRBJ2-7

CDR3 protein: CASSRQDPTLTGELFF
CDR3 DNA: TGTGCCAGCTCACGACAGGACCCTACACTCACCGGGGAGCTGTTTTTT
D gene: -
V gene: TRBV18
clone size: many
J gene: TRBJ2-2

CDR3 protein: CSAKGGNSPLHF
CDR3 DNA: TGCAGTGCTAAGGGGGGTAATTCACCCCTCCACTTT
D gene: -
V gene: TRBV20-1
clone size: -
J gene: TRBJ1-6

CDR3 protein: CASSRMTTRGNNEQFF
CDR3 DNA: TGTGCCAGCAGTCGAATGACTACTCGGGGAAACAATGAGCAGTTCTTC
D gene: -
V gene: TRBV7-9
clone size: many
J gene: TRBJ2-1

CDR3 protein: CASSPQGQGAYGYTF
CDR3 DNA: TGTGCCAGCTCACCACAGGGACAGGGGGCCTATGGCTACACCTTC
D gene: TRBD1
V gene: TRBV18
clone size: few
J gene: TRBJ1-2

CDR3 protein: CASRTGGITWTDTQYF
CDR3 DNA: TGCGCCAGCAGAACAGGGGGGATTACTTGGACAGATACGCAGTATTTT
D gene: TRBD1
V gene: TRBV10-2
clone size: -
J gene: TRBJ2-3

CDR3 protein: CSAVTQETQYF
CDR3 DNA: TGCAGTGCTGTTACCCAGGAGACCCAGTACTTC
D gene: -
V gene: TRBV20-1
clone size: -
J gene: TRBJ2-5

CDR3 protein: CASSSNPQGPNTEAFF
CDR3 DNA: TGTGCCAGCAGCTCCAACCCACAGGGGCCGAACACTGAAGCTTTCTTT
D gene: TRBD1
V gene: TRBV7-3
clone size: many
J gene: TRBJ1-1

CDR3 protein: CASSTRDGWDTQYF
CDR3 DNA: TGTGCCAGTAGTACAAGGGATGGATGGGATACGCAGTATTTT
D gene: -
V gene: TRBV19
clone size: few
J gene: TRBJ2-3